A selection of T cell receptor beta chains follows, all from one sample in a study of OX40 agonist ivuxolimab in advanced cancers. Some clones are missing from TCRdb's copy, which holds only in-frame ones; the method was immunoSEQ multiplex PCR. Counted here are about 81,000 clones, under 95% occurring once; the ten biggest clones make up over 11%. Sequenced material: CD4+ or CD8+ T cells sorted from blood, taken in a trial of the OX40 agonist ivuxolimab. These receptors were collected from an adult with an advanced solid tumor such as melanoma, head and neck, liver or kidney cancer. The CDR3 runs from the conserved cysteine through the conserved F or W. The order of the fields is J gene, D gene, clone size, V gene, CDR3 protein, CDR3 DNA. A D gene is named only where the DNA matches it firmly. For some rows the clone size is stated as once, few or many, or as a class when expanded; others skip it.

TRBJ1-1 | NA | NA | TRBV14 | CASSPGAGEAFF | TGTGCCAGCAGCCCGGGGGCGGGTGAAGCTTTCTTT
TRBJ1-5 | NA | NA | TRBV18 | CASSPFGGGNQPQHF | TGTGCCAGCTCACCTTTCGGGGGTGGCAATCAGCCCCAGCATTTT
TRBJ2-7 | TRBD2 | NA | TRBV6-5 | CASSYPTGGTSYEQYF | TGTGCCAGCAGTTACCCCACGGGAGGGACCTCCTACGAGCAGTACTTC
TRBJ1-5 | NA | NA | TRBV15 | CATSLFGNSNQPQHF | TGTGCCACCAGTTTATTCGGGAATAGCAATCAGCCCCAGCATTTT
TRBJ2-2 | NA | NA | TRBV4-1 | CASSIGQRLTGELFF | TGCGCCAGCAGCATCGGACAGAGACTCACCGGGGAGCTGTTTTTT
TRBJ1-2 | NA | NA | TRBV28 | CASMVTGAIGYTF | TGTGCCAGCATGGTAACGGGGGCGATTGGCTACACCTTC
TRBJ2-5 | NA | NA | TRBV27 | CASSPPGETQYF | TGTGCCAGCAGTCCCCCGGGTGAGACCCAGTACTTC
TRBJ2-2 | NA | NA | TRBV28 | CASSSTDTGELFF | TGTGCCAGCAGTTCGACAGACACCGGGGAGCTGTTTTTT
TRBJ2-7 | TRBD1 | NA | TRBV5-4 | CASSMWTGTGGYEQYF | TGTGCCAGCAGCATGTGGACCGGGACAGGGGGCTACGAGCAGTACTTC
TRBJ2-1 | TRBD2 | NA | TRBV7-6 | CASSSWTSGANEQFF | TGTGCCAGCAGCTCTTGGACTAGCGGGGCCAATGAGCAGTTCTTC
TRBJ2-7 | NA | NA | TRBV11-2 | CASSLGLDYEQYF | TGTGCCAGCAGCTTAGGACTAGACTACGAGCAGTACTTC
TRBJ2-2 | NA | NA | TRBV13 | CASSLGTWTDPTASVRELFF | TGTGCCAGCAGCTTAGGGACATGGACAGACCCAACGGCGTCCGTCCGGGAGCTGTTTTTT
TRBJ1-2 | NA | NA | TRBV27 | CASSLSLGDGYTF | TGTGCCAGCAGTTTATCCCTGGGCGATGGCTACACCTTC
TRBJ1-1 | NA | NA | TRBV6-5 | CASSYSPQGYDTEAFF | TGTGCCAGCAGTTACTCGCCCCAGGGGTACGACACTGAAGCTTTCTTT
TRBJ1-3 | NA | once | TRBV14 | CASSHDWGPGNTIYF | TGTGCCAGCAGCCATGACTGGGGGCCTGGAAACACCATATATTTT
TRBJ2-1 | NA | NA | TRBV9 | CASSPPGTASHEQFF | TGTGCCAGCAGCCCGCCCGGGACCGCGAGCCATGAGCAGTTCTTC
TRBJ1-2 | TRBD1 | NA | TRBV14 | CASSHTLTGDGYTF | TGTGCCAGCAGCCACACCCTGACAGGGGATGGCTACACCTTC
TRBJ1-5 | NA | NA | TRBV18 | CASSPPEPQHF | TGTGCCAGCTCACCACCGGAGCCCCAGCATTTT
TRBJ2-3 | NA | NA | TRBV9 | CASSVNRDGSSTDTQYF | TGTGCCAGCAGCGTAAACCGGGACGGTTCTAGCACAGATACGCAGTATTTT
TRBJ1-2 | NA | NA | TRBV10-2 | CASSESEHPYGYTF | TGCGCCAGCAGTGAGTCTGAACACCCCTATGGCTACACCTTC
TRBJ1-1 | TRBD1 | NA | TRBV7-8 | CASSLWQQGATEAFF | TGTGCCAGCAGCTTATGGCAACAGGGGGCCACTGAAGCTTTCTTT
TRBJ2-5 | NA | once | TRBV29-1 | CSVEAFWGEEETQYF | TGCAGCGTTGAGGCTTTTTGGGGGGAGGAAGAGACCCAGTACTTC
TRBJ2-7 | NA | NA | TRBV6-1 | CASSTGIFYEQYF | TGTGCCAGCAGTACAGGGATTTTCTACGAGCAGTACTTC
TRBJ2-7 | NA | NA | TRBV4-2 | CASSLHTDYQGVYEQYF | TGTGCCAGCAGCCTACACACCGACTACCAGGGCGTCTACGAGCAGTACTTC
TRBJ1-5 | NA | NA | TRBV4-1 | CASSSRTDSNQPQHF | TGCGCCAGCAGCTCTCGGACAGATAGCAATCAGCCCCAGCATTTT
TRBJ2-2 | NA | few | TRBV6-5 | CASSYGRNTGELFF | TGTGCCAGCAGTTACGGCAGGAACACCGGGGAGCTGTTTTTT
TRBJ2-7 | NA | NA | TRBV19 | CASSVFSSGAKYF | TGTGCCAGTAGTGTATTTTCCTCAGGGGCAAAGTACTTC
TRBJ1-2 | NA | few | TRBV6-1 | CASNPQGGYGYTF | TGTGCCAGCAACCCACAGGGAGGCTATGGCTACACCTTC
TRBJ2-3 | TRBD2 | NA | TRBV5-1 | CASSLNAGELADTQYF | TGCGCCAGCAGCTTGAACGCGGGAGAATTGGCAGATACGCAGTATTTT
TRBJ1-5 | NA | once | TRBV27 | CASSLGGLSNQPQHF | TGTGCCAGCAGTTTAGGGGGACTTAGCAATCAGCCCCAGCATTTT
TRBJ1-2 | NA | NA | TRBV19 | CASSIGGQGLLSIGYTF | TGTGCCAGTAGTATCGGGGGCCAAGGGCTCCTTTCTATCGGCTACACCTTC
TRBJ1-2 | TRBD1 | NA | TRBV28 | CASSLGQAPGYTF | TGTGCCAGCAGTTTAGGACAGGCCCCGGGCTACACCTTC
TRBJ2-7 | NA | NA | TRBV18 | CASSPSAQLEQYF | TGTGCCAGCTCACCATCCGCCCAGCTCGAGCAGTACTTC
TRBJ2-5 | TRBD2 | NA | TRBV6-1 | CASSELAGGPQETQYF | TGTGCCAGCAGTGAGCTAGCGGGGGGACCTCAAGAGACCCAGTACTTC
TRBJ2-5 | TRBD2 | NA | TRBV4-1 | CASSHPTAGGPSETQYF | TGCGCCAGCAGCCACCCCACAGCGGGGGGGCCCTCAGAGACCCAGTACTTC
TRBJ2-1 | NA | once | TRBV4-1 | CASSQEGGGENNEQFF | TGCGCCAGCAGCCAAGAAGGTGGCGGGGAGAACAATGAGCAGTTCTTC
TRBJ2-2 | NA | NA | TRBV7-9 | CASSLGFAYTGELFF | TGTGCCAGCAGCTTAGGATTCGCCTACACCGGGGAGCTGTTTTTT
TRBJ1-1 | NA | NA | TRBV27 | CASSLRGRNTEAFF | TGTGCCAGCAGTTTACGGGGACGCAACACTGAAGCTTTCTTT
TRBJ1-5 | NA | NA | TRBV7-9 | CASSLSGENQPQHF | TGTGCCAGCAGCCTATCAGGGGAAAATCAGCCCCAGCATTTT
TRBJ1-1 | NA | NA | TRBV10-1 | CASSDGYGRTEAFF | TGCGCCAGCAGTGATGGGTACGGGAGGACTGAAGCTTTCTTT
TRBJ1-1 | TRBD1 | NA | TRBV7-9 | CASSYGQGKGPEAFF | TGTGCCAGCAGCTACGGACAGGGGAAGGGGCCTGAAGCTTTCTTT
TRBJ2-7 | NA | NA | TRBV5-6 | CASSLTTSGTVSYEQYF | TGTGCCAGCAGCTTGACCACTTCCGGGACGGTCTCCTACGAGCAGTACTTC
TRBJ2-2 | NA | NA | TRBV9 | CASRRRDSGDGELFF | TGTGCCAGCAGACGCCGGGACTCCGGTGACGGGGAGCTGTTTTTT
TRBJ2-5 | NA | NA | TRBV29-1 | CSVVVFGSQETQYF | TGCAGCGTTGTTGTGTTCGGCAGCCAAGAGACCCAGTACTTC
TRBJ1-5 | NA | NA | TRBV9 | CASSVGGAQQPQHF | TGTGCCAGCAGCGTAGGGGGGGCACAGCAGCCCCAGCATTTT
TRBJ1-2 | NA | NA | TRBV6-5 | CASSYSGTLAPDGYTF | TGTGCCAGCAGTTATTCCGGGACACTCGCCCCCGATGGCTACACCTTC
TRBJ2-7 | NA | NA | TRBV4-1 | CASSQAIRTKVYEQYF | TGCGCCAGCAGCCAAGCAATTAGGACTAAGGTCTACGAGCAGTACTTC
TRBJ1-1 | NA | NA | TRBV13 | CASSLKARGPEVVTEAFF | TGTGCCAGCAGCTTAAAAGCCCGTGGACCCGAGGTGGTCACTGAAGCTTTCTTT